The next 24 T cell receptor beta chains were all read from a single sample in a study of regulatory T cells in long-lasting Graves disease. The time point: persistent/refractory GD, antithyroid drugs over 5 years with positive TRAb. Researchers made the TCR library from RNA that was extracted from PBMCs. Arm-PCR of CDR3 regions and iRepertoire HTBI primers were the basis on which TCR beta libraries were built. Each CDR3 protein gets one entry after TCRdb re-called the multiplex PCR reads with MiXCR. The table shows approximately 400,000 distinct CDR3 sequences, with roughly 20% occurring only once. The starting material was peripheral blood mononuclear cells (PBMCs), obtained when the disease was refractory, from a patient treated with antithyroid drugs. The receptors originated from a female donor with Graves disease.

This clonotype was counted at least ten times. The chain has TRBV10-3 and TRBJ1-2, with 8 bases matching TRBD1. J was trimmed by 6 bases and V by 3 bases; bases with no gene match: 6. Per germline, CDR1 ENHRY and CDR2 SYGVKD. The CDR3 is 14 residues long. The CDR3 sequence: CAISDSDRGHGYTF. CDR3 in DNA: TGTGCCATCAGTGATTCCGACAGGGGACATGGCTACACCTTC.

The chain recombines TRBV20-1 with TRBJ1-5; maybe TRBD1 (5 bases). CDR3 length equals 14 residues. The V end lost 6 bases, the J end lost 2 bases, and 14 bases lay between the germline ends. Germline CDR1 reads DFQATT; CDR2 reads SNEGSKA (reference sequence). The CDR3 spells CSARAGNGNQPQHF. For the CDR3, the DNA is TGCAGTGCCCGCGCAGGGAACGGCAATCAGCCCCAGCATTTT.

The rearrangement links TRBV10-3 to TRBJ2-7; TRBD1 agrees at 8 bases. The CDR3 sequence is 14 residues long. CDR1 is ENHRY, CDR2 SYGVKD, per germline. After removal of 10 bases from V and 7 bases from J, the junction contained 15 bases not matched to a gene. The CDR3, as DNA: TGTGCCACCGTCCCAGGACAGGGACCCCTTGAGCAGTACTTC. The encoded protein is CATVPGQGPLEQYF.

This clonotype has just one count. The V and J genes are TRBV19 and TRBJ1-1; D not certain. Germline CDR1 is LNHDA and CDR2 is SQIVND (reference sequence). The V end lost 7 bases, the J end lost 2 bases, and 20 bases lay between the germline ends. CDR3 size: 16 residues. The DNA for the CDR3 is TGTGCCAGTAAGTATAGATCTGACGCGGGAAACACTGAAGCTTTCTTT. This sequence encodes CASKYRSDAGNTEAFF.

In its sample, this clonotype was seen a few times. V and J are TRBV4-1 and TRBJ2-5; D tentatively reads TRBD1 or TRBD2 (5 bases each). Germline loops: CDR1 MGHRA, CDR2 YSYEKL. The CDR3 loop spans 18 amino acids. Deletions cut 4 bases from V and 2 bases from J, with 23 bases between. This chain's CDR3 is CASSPTPPFTGGQETQYF. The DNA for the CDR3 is TGCGCCAGCAGCCCTACCCCCCCTTTCACTGGGGGACAAGAGACCCAGTACTTC.

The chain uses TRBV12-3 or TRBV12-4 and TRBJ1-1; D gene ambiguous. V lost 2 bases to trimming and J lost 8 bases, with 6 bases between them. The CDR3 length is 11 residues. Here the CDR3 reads CASSLMGEAFF. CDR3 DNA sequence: TGTGCCAGCAGTTTAATGGGGGAAGCTTTCTTT.

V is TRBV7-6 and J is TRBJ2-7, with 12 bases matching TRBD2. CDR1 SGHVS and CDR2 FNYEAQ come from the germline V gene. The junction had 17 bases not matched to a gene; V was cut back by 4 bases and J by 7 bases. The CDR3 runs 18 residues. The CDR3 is CASSSLSWLAGGPEEQYF. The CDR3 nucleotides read TGTGCCAGCAGCTCGTTAAGTTGGCTAGCGGGAGGGCCGGAAGAGCAGTACTTC.

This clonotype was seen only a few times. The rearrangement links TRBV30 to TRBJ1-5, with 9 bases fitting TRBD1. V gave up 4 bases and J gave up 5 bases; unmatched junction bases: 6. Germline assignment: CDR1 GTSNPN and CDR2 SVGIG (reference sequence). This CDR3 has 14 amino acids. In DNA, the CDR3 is TGTGCCTGGACAAGACAGGGGGATTATCAGCCCCAGCATTTT. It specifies CAWTRQGDYQPQHF.

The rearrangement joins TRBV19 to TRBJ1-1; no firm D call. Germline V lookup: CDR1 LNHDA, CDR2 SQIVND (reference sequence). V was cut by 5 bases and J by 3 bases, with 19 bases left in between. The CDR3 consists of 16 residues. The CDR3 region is CASSPSGKARDTEAFF. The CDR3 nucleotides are TGTGCCAGTAGTCCCTCGGGCAAAGCGAGGGACACTGAAGCTTTCTTT.

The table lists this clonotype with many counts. CDR3 loop: CASWDSQYGYTF. Here the CDR3 DNA reads TGTGCCAGTTGGGACAGCCAATATGGCTACACCTTC. The J gene is TRBJ1-2, the V gene TRBV7-9, with 7 bases identical to TRBD1. The CDR3 consists of 12 residues. V lost 9 bases to trimming and J lost 5 bases; unmatched junction nucleotides: 6. CDR1 and CDR2 from the germline V gene are SEHNR and FQNEAQ (reference sequence). Filled out from reference TRBV7-9 and TRBJ1-2, the complete variable domain reads DTGVSQNPRHKITKRGQNVTFRCDPISEHNRLYWYRQTLGQGPEFLTYFQNEAQLEKSRLLSDRFSAERPKGSFSTLEIQRTEQGDSAMYLCASWDSQYGYTFGSGTRLTVV.

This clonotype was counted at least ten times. This CDR3 reads CVGDLDYGYTF. The CDR3 bases are TGCGTGGGAGACCTGGATTATGGCTACACCTTC. V gene TRBV29-1 combines with J gene TRBJ1-2; D is undetermined. Germline V gene sequence: CDR1 SQVTM, CDR2 ANQGSEA. This CDR3 has 11 residues.

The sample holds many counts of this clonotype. CDR3 in amino acids: CSAVDRDYEQYF. The CDR3 DNA is TGCAGCGCCGTGGACAGGGACTACGAGCAGTACTTC. The chain combines TRBV29-1 with TRBJ2-7, with 8 bases identical to TRBD1. Germline CDR1 reads SQVTM; CDR2 reads ANQGSEA. CDR3 length equals 12 residues. V lost 7 bases, J lost 3 bases, and 5 bases stayed unmatched.

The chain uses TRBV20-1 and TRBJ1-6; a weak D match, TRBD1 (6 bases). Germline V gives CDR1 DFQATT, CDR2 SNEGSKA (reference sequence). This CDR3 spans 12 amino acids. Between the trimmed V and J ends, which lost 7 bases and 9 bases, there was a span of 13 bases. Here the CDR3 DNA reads TGCAGTGTCCACAGGGCGGGTTCACCCCTCCACTTT. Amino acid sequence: CSVHRAGSPLHF.

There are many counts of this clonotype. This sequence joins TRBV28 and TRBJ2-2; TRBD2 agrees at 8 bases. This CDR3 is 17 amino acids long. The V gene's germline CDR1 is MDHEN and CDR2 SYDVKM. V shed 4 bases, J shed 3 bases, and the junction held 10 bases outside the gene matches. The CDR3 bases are TGTGCCAGCAGTTCCCCTGACGGGAGGGCCGACACCGGGGAGCTGTTTTTT. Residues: CASSSPDGRADTGELFF.

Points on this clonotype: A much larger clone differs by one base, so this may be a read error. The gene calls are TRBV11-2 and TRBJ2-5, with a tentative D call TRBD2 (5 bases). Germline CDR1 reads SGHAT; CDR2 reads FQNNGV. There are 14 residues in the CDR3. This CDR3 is CASAGFSYQETRYF. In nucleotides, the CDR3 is TGTGCCAGCGCGGGTTTTTCGTACCAAGAGACCCGGTACTTC.

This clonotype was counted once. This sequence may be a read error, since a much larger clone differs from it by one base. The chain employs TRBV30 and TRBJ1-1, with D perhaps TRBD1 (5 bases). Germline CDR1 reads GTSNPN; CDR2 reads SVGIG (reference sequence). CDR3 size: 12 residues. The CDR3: CAWGVRGAEAFF. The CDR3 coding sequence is TGTGCCTGGGGTGTACGGGGGGCTGAAGCTTTCTTT. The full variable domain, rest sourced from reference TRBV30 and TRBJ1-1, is SQTIHQWPATLVQPVGSPLSLECTVEGTSNPNLYWYRQAAGRGLQLLFYSVGIGQISSEVPQNLSASRPQDRQFILSSKKLLLSDSGFYLCAWGVRGAEAFFGQGTRLTVV.

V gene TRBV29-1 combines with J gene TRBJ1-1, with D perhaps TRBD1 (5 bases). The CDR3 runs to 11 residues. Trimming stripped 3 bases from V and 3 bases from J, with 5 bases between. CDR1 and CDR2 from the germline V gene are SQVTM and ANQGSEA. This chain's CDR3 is CSVDRDTEAFF. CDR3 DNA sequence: TGCAGCGTTGACAGGGACACTGAAGCTTTCTTT.

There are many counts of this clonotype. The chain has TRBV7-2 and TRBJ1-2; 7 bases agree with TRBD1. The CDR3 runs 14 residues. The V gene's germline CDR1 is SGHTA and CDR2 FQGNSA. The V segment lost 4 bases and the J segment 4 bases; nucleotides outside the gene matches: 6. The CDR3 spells CASSSDRARYGYTF. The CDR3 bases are TGTGCCAGCAGCTCTGACAGGGCCCGCTATGGCTACACCTTC. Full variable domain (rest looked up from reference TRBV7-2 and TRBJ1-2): GAGVSQSPSNKVTEKGKDVELRCDPISGHTALYWYRQSLGQGLEFLIYFQGNSAPDKSGLPSDRFSAERTGGSVSTLTIQRTQQEDSAVYLCASSSDRARYGYTFGSGTRLTVV.

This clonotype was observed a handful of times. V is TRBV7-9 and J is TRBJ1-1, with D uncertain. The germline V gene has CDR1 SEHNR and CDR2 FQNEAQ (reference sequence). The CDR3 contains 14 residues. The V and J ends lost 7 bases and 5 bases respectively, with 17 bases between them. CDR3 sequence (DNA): TGTGCCAGCAACAGAGTGGGGATAACGACTGAAGCTTTCTTT. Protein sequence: CASNRVGITTEAFF.

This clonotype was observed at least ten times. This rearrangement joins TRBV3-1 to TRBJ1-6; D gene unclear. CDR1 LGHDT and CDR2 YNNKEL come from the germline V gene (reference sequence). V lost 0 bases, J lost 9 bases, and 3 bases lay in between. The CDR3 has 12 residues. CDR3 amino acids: CASSQEVSPLHF. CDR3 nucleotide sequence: TGTGCCAGCAGCCAAGAAGTTTCACCCCTCCACTTT.

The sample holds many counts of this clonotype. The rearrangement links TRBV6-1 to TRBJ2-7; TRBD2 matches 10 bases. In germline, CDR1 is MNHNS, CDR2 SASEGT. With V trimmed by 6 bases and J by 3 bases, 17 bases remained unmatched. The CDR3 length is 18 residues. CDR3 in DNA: TGTGCCAGCAGATCTAGCGGGAGCGGACGTAGAGCCTTCTACGAGCAGTACTTC. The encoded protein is CASRSSGSGRRAFYEQYF.

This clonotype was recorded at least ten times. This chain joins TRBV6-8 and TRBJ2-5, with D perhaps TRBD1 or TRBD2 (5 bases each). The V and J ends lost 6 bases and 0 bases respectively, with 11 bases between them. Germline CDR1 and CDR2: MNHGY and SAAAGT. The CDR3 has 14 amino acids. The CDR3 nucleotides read TGTGCCAGCAGCGACTGGGGGTACCAAGAGACCCAGTACTTC. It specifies CASSDWGYQETQYF.

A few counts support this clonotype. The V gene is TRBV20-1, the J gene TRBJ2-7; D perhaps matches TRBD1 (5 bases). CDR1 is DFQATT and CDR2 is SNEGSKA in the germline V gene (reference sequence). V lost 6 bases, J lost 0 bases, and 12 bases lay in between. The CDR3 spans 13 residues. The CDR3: CSAPTVSSYEQYF. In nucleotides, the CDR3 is TGCAGTGCGCCGACAGTGAGCTCCTACGAGCAGTACTTC.

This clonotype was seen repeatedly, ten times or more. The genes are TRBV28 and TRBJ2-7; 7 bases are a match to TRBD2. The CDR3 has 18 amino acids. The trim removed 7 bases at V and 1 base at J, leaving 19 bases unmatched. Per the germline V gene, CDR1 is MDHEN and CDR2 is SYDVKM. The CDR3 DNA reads TGTGCCAGCACCTCCCTAGTGGGGACGGCTAGCGGATCCTACGAGCAGTACTTC. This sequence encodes CASTSLVGTASGSYEQYF.